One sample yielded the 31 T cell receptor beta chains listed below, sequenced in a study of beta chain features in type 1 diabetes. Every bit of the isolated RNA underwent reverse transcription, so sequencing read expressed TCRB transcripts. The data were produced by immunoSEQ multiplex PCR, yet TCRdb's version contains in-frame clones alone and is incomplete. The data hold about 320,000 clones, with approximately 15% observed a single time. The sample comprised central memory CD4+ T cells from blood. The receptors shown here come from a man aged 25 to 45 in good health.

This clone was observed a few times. The CDR3 spells CASSEAQQGAPNEKLFF. In DNA form, the CDR3 reads TGTGCCAGCAGTGAAGCCCAACAAGGGGCCCCTAATGAAAAACTGTTTTTT. The chain uses TRBV6-1 and TRBJ1-4, with D possibly being TRBD1 (5 bases). The CDR3 runs to 17 residues. The V and J ends lost 0 bases and 3 bases respectively, with 14 bases between them. Per germline, CDR1 MNHNS and CDR2 SASEGT.

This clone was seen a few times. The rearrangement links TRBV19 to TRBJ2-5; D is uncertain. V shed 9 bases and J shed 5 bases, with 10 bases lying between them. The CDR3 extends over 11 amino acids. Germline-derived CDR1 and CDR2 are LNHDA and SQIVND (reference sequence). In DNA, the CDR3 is TGTGCCAGCAGCGCCCGCGAGACCCAGTACTTC. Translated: CASSARETQYF.

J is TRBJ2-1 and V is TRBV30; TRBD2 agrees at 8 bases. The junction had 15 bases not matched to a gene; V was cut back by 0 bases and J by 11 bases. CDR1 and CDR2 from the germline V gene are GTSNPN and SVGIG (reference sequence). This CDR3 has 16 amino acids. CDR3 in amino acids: CAWSVSPTGRALKQFF. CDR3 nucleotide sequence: TGTGCCTGGAGTGTATCCCCAACCGGGAGGGCCCTCAAGCAGTTCTTC. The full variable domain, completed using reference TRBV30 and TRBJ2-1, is SQTIHQWPATLVQPVGSPLSLECTVEGTSNPNLYWYRQAAGRGLQLLFYSVGIGQISSEVPQNLSASRPQDRQFILSSKKLLLSDSGFYLCAWSVSPTGRALKQFFGPGTRLTVL.

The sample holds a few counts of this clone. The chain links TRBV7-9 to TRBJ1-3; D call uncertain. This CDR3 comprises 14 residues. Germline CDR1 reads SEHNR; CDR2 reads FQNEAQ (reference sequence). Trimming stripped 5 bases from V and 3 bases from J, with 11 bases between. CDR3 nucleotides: TGTGCCAGCAGCCGTCAGAGAGTTGGAAACACCATATATTTT. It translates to CASSRQRVGNTIYF.

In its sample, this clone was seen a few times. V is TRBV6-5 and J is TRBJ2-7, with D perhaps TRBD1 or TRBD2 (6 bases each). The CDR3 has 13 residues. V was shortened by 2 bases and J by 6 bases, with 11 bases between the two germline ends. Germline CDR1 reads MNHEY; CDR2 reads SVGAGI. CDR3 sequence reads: CASSYGGRGEQYF. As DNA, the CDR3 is TGTGCCAGCAGTTACGGGGGGCGCGGCGAGCAGTACTTC.

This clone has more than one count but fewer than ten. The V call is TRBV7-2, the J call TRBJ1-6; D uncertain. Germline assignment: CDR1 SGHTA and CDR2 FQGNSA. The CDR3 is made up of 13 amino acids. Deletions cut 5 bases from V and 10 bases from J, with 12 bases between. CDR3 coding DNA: TGTGCCAGCAGCCCCATGGCTGAATCACCCCTCCACTTT. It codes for CASSPMAESPLHF.

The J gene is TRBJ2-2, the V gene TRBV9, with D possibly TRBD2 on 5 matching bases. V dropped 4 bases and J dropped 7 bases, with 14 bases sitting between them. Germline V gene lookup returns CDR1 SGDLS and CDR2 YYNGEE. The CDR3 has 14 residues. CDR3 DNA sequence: TGTGCCAGCAGCCCCCAGGTCGGGGTCGGGGAGCTGTTTTTT. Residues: CASSPQVGVGELFF. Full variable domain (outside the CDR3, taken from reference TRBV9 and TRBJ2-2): DSGVTQTPKHLITATGQRVTLRCSPRSGDLSVYWYQQSLDQGLQFLIQYYNGEERAKGNILERFSAQQFPDLHSELNLSSLELGDSALYFCASSPQVGVGELFFGEGSRLTVL.

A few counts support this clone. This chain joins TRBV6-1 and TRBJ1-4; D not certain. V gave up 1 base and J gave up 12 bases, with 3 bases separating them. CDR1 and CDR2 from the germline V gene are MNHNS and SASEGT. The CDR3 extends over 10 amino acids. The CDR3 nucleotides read TGTGCCAGCAGTGAAGAACAACTGTTTTTT. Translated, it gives CASSEEQLFF.

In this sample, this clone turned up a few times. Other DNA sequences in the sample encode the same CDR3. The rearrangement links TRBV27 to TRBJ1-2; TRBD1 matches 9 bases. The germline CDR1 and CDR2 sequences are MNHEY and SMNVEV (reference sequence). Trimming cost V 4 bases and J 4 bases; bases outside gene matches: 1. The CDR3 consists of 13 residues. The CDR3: CASSSDRGYGYTF. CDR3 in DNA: TGTGCCAGCAGTTCGGACAGGGGCTATGGCTACACCTTC.

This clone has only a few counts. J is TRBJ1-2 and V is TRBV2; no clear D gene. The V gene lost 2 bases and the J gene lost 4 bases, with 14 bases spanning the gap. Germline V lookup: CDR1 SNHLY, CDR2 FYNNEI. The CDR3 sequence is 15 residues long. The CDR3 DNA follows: TGTGCCAGCAGTGAATATGCAGGCGCAGCCTATGGCTACACCTTC. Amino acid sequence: CASSEYAGAAYGYTF.

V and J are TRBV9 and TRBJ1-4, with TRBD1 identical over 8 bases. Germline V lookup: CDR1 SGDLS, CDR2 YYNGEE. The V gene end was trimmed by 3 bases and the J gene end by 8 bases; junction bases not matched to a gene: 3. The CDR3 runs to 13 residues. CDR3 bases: TGTGCCAGCAGCGCAGGGGGCCGGGAAAAACTGTTTTTT. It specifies CASSAGGREKLFF.

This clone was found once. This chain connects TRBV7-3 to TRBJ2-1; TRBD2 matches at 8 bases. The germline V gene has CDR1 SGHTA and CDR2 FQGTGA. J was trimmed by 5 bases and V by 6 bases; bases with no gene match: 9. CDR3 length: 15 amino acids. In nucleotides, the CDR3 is TGTGCCAGCAGGAAAACCGGGACTAGGAACAATGAGCAGTTCTTC. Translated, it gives CASRKTGTRNNEQFF.

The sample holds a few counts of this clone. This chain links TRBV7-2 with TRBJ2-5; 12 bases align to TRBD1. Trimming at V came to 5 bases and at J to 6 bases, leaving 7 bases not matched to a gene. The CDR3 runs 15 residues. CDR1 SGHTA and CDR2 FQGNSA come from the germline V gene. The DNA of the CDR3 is TGTGCCAGCAGCCAGGGGACAGGGGGCCGGCAGACCCAGTACTTC. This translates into CASSQGTGGRQTQYF.

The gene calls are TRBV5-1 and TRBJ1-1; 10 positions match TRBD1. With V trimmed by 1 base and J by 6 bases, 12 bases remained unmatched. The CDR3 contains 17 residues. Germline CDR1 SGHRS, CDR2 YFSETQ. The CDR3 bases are TGCGCCAGCAGCTTGAGGCCCCCGGGACAGGGGTTCGCTGAAGCTTTCTTT. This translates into CASSLRPPGQGFAEAFF.

In nucleotides, the CDR3 is TGTGCCAGCACATTGGGCGGGGGAAACAATGAGCAGTTCTTC. As protein: CASTLGGGNNEQFF. The chain combines TRBV2 with TRBJ2-1; 7 nucleotides line up with TRBD2. The CDR3 extends over 14 amino acids. Looked up from germline, CDR1 is SNHLY and CDR2 is FYNNEI. Trimming at V came to 7 bases and at J to 5 bases, leaving 8 bases not matched to a gene.

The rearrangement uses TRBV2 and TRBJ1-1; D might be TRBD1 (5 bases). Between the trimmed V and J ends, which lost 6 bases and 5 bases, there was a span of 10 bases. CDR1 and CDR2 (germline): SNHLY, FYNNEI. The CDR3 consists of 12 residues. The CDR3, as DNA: TGTGCCAGCAGGGAGACAGAGACTGAAGCTTTCTTT. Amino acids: CASRETETEAFF.

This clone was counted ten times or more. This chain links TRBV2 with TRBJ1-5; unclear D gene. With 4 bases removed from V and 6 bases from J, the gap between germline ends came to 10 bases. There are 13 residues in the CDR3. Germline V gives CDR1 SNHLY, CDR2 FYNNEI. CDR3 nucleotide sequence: TGTGCCAGCAGTGCGCTGGGGAGTCAGCCCCAGCATTTT. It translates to CASSALGSQPQHF. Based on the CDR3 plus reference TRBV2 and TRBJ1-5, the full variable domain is EPEVTQTPSHQVTQMGQEVILRCVPISNHLYFYWYRQILGQKVEFLVSFYNNEISEKSEIFDDQFSVERPDGSNFTLKIRSTKLEDSAMYFCASSALGSQPQHFGDGTRLSIL.

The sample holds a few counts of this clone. This chain's CDR3 is CAISPRTGKDNEQFF. In DNA, the CDR3 is TGTGCCATCAGCCCCAGGACAGGAAAAGACAATGAGCAGTTCTTC. The chain couples TRBV10-3 to TRBJ2-1; the match to TRBD1 covers 7 bases. The CDR3 extends over 15 amino acids. After removal of 6 bases from V and 5 bases from J, the junction contained 10 bases not matched to a gene. CDR1 and CDR2 from the germline V gene are ENHRY and SYGVKD.

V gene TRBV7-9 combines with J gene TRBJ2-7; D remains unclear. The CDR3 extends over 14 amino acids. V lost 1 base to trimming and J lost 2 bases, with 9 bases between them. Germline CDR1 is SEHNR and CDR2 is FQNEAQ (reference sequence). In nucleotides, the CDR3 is TGTGCCAGCAGCTTAGAGGCCAGTACCTACGAGCAGTACTTC. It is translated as CASSLEASTYEQYF.

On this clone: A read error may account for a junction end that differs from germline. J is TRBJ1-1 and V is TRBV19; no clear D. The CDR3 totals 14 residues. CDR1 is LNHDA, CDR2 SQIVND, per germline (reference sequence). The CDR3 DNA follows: TGTGCCAGTAGTGCGTCAGGAGTGAACATTGAAGCTTTCTTT. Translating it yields CASSASGVNIEAFF.

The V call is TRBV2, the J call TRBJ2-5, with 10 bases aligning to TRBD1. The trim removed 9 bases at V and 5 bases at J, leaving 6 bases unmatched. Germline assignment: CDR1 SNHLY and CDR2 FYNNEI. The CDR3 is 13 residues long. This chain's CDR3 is CARGDRGRETQYF. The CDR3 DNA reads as TGTGCCAGAGGGGACAGGGGAAGGGAGACCCAGTACTTC.

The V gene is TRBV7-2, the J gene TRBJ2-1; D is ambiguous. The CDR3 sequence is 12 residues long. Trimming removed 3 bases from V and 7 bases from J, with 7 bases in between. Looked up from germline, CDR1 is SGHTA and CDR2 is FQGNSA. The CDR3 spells CASSFVANEQFF. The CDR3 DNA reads TGTGCCAGCAGCTTCGTAGCTAATGAGCAGTTCTTC.

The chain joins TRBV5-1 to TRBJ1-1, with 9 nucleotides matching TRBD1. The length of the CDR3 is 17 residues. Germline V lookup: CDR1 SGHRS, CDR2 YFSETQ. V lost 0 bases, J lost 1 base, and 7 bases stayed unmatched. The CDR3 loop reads CASSLGHGTGSNTEAFF. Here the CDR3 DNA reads TGCGCCAGCAGCTTGGGACACGGGACAGGGTCGAACACTGAAGCTTTCTTT. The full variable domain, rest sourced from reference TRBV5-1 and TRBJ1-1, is KAGVTQTPRYLIKTRGQQVTLSCSPISGHRSVSWYQQTPGQGLQFLFEYFSETQRNKGNFPGRFSGRQFSNSRSEMNVSTLELGDSALYLCASSLGHGTGSNTEAFFGQGTRLTVV.

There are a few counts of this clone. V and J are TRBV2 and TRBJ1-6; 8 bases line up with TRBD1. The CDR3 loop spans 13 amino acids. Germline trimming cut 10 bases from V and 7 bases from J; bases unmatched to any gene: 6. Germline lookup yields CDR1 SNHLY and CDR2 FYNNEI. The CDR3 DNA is TGTGCCACCCAACAGGGGGAAAATTCACCCCTCCACTTT. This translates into CATQQGENSPLHF.

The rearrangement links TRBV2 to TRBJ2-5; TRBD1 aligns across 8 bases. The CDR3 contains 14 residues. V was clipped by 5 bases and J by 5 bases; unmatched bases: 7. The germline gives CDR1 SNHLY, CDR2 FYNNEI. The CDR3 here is CASSWTGFGETQYF. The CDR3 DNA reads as TGTGCCAGCAGTTGGACAGGGTTTGGCGAGACCCAGTACTTC.

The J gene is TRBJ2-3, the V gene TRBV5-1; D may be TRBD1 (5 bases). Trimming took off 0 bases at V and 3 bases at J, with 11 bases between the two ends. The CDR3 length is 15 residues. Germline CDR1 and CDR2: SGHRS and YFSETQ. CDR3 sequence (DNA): TGCGCCAGCAGCTTGGCTTTAGGGGATACAGATACGCAGTATTTT. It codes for CASSLALGDTDTQYF.

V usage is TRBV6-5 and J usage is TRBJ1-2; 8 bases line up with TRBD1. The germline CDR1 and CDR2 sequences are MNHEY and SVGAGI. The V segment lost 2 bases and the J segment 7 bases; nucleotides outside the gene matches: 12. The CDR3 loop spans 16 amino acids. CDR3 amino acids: CASSYRTLTGESGYTF. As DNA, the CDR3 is TGTGCCAGCAGTTACCGCACTTTGACAGGGGAGAGTGGCTACACCTTC.

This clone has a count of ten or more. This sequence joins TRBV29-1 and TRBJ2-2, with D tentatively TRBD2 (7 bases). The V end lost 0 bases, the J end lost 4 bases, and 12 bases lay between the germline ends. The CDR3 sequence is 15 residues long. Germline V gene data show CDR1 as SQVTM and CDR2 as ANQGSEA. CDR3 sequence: CSVEEGGRGTGELFF. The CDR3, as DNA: TGCAGCGTTGAAGAAGGGGGGAGGGGCACCGGGGAGCTGTTTTTT.

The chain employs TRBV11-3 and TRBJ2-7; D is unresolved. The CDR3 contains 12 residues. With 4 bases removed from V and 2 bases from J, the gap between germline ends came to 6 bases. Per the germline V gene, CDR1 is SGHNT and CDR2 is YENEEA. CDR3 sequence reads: CASSSGPYEQYV. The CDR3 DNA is TGTGCCAGCAGCTCCGGCCCCTACGAGCAGTACGTC.

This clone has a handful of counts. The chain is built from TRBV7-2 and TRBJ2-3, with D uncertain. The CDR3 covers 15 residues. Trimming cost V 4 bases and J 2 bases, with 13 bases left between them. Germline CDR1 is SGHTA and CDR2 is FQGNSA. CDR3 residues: CASSYSPSATDTQYF. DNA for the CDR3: TGTGCCAGCAGCTATAGTCCCAGCGCCACAGATACGCAGTATTTT.

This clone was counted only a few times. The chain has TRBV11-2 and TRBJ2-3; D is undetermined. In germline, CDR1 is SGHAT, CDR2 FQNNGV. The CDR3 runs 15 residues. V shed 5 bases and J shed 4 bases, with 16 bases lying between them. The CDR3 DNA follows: TGTGCCAGCAGCCGCCCGAGAACGGTAGCAGATACGCAGTATTTT. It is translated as CASSRPRTVADTQYF.